The 15 T cell receptor beta chains below were found in one sample sequenced in a study of cytomegalovirus exposure and HLA in healthy donors. The PCR used 60 Vbeta and 13 Jbeta primers. Clones were read by immunoSEQ multiplex PCR, and TCRdb kept only the in-frame ones, dropping some. Counted here are roughly 40,000 clones, over 70% occurring once; the ten biggest clones make up about 2.9%. The sample comprised PBMCs. The receptors originated from a man in his forties or fifties in good health and CMV-seronegative.

This chain uses TRBV5-4 with TRBJ1-4, with 7 bases aligning to TRBD1. This CDR3 has 14 residues. Germline CDR1 is SGHNT and CDR2 is YYREEE (reference sequence). Losses at the gene ends were 4 bases for V and 1 base for J; bases not matched to a gene: 1. The DNA for the CDR3 is TGTGCCAGCAGCCGGGACAGAACTAATGAAAAACTGTTTTTT. As protein: CASSRDRTNEKLFF.

The J gene is TRBJ1-1, the V gene TRBV19, with 7 nucleotides matching TRBD1. CDR3 length: 13 amino acids. V dropped 8 bases and J dropped 1; count of bases not matched to a gene: 4. Germline lookup yields CDR1 LNHDA and CDR2 SQIVND (reference sequence). The CDR3 region is CASSYRGNTEAFF. As DNA, the CDR3 is TGTGCCAGTTCCTACAGGGGGAACACTGAAGCTTTCTTT.

The chain employs TRBV2 and TRBJ2-4; 7 nucleotides align to TRBD1. CDR3 size: 14 residues. From germline, CDR1 is SNHLY and CDR2 FYNNEI. The junction had 10 bases not matched to a gene; V was cut back by 6 bases and J by 8 bases. CDR3 protein: CASRMAGTVDIQYF. The DNA for the CDR3 is TGTGCCAGCAGGATGGCCGGGACAGTGGACATTCAGTACTTC.

The gene calls are TRBV4-1 and TRBJ2-1; TRBD2 matches at 7 bases. The germline V gene encodes CDR1 MGHRA and CDR2 YSYEKL. With V trimmed by 3 bases and J by 0 bases, 5 bases remained unmatched. This CDR3 region has 16 residues. CDR3 in amino acids: CASSHQTSSSYNEQFF. CDR3 sequence (DNA): TGCGCCAGCAGCCATCAGACTAGCAGCTCCTACAATGAGCAGTTCTTC.

V and J are TRBV7-2 and TRBJ2-2; a weak D match, TRBD1 (5 bases). Trimming left V 5 bases short and J 6 bases short, with 10 bases between. This CDR3 is built from 13 residues. The germline V gene has CDR1 SGHTA and CDR2 FQGNSA. CDR3 coding DNA: TGTGCCAGCAGCACATCCAGGGCCGGGGAGCTGTTTTTT. Translated, it gives CASSTSRAGELFF.

The chain employs TRBV7-2 and TRBJ1-2; D is possibly TRBD1 (5 bases). There are 14 residues in the CDR3. The ends were cut back, 4 bases at V and 8 bases at J, with 17 bases in the middle. From germline, CDR1 is SGHTA and CDR2 FQGNSA. CDR3 region: CASSSGRVRDGYTF. CDR3 bases: TGTGCCAGCAGCTCAGGCAGGGTGAGAGACGGCTACACCTTC.

The V and J genes are TRBV5-1 and TRBJ2-3, with no clear D. Germline values: CDR1 SGHRS, CDR2 YFSETQ. CDR3 length: 14 amino acids. Trimming shortened V by 1 base and J by 1 base, and 7 bases separated the two germline ends. CDR3 in amino acids: CASSLQIGTDTQYF. CDR3 bases: TGCGCCAGCAGCTTGCAGATTGGCACAGATACGCAGTATTTT.

Remarks on this clone: The junction does not match germline at one end; this may be a read error. V gene TRBV2 combines with J gene TRBJ2-1; possibly TRBD2 for D (5 bases). The germline CDR1 and CDR2 sequences are SNHLY and FYNNEI. This CDR3 region has 15 residues. As DNA, the CDR3 is TGTGCCAGCATACGTGGGGAGAGCTCCTACGATGAGCAGTTCTTC. Translation: CASIRGESSYDEQFF.

This clone has just one count. The J gene is TRBJ1-5, the V gene TRBV4-3; D unresolved. Trimming shortened V by 0 bases and J by 7 bases, and 10 bases separated the two germline ends. Germline V gives CDR1 LGHNA, CDR2 YSLEER. This CDR3 is built from 14 residues. CDR3 region: CASSQDEGVQPQHF. The CDR3 DNA reads as TGCGCCAGCAGCCAAGATGAGGGAGTACAGCCCCAGCATTTT.

This sequence joins TRBV5-4 and TRBJ1-3; 7 positions match TRBD1. Germline V CDR1 and CDR2: SGHNT, YYREEE (reference sequence). The V gene end was trimmed by 5 bases and the J gene end by 0 bases; junction bases not matched to a gene: 11. The CDR3 extends over 17 amino acids. In DNA form, the CDR3 reads TGTGCCAGCAGACCTCCGGACAGGCCTTGCTCTGGAAACACCATATATTTT. It encodes CASRPPDRPCSGNTIYF.

This clone was seen only a few times. The chain links TRBV6-1 to TRBJ2-7; D possibly corresponds to TRBD2 (5 bases). CDR3 length: 14 amino acids. CDR1 and CDR2 (germline): MNHNS, SASEGT. V was clipped by 5 bases and J by 4 bases, with 15 bases between them. The CDR3 protein is CASSSSGLGYEQYF. The CDR3 DNA reads TGTGCCAGCAGTTCGAGCGGCCTGGGATACGAGCAGTACTTC.

The chain carries TRBV5-1 and TRBJ1-3, with D perhaps TRBD1 (5 bases). Germline V lookup: CDR1 SGHRS, CDR2 YFSETQ. The ends were cut back, 5 bases at V and 0 bases at J, with 18 bases in the middle. The CDR3 contains 17 residues. The CDR3 DNA reads as TGCGCCAGCAGTTTGACCAGTTTGGGGGGCTCTGGAAACACCATATATTTT. Protein: CASSLTSLGGSGNTIYF.

V gene TRBV6-6 combines with J gene TRBJ2-1; 10 nucleotides agree with TRBD1. The germline gives CDR1 MNHNY, CDR2 SVGAGI (reference sequence). After removal of 6 bases from V and 1 base from J, the junction contained 6 bases not matched to a gene. The CDR3 contains 16 residues. The CDR3 region is CASRPDRGASYNEQFF. CDR3 DNA sequence: TGTGCCAGCAGGCCGGACAGGGGGGCGTCCTACAATGAGCAGTTCTTC.

The CDR3 sequence: CASSPDRVTYNEQFF. The CDR3 nucleotides read TGTGCCAGCAGCCCGGACAGGGTAACCTACAATGAGCAGTTCTTC. This sequence joins TRBV7-2 and TRBJ2-1; 8 positions match TRBD1. Germline V gene sequence: CDR1 SGHTA, CDR2 FQGNSA. The CDR3 runs to 15 residues. V lost 5 bases, J lost 2 bases, and 5 bases stayed unmatched.

The chain is built from TRBV5-1 and TRBJ2-1; D unclear. This CDR3 has 14 amino acids. V was cut by 4 bases and J by 0 bases, with 8 bases left in between. The germline V gene encodes CDR1 SGHRS and CDR2 YFSETQ. The CDR3 is CASSPGSSYNEQFF. CDR3 coding DNA: TGCGCCAGCAGCCCAGGTTCCTCCTACAATGAGCAGTTCTTC.